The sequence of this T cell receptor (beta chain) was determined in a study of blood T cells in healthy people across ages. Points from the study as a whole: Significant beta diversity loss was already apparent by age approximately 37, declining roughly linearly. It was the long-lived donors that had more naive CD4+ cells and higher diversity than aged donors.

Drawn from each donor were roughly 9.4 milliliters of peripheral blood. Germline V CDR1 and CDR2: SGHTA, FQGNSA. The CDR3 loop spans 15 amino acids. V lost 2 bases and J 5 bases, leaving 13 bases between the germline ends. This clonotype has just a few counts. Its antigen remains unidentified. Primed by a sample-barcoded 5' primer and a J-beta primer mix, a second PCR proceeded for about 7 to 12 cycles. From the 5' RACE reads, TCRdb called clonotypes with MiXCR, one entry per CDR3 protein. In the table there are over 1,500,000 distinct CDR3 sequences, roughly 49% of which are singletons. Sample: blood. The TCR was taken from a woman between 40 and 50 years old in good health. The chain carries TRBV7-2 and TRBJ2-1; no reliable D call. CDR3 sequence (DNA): TGTGCCAGCAGCTTATCGAGATTCCTCAACAATGAGCAGTTCTTC. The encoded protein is CASSLSRFLNNEQFF.